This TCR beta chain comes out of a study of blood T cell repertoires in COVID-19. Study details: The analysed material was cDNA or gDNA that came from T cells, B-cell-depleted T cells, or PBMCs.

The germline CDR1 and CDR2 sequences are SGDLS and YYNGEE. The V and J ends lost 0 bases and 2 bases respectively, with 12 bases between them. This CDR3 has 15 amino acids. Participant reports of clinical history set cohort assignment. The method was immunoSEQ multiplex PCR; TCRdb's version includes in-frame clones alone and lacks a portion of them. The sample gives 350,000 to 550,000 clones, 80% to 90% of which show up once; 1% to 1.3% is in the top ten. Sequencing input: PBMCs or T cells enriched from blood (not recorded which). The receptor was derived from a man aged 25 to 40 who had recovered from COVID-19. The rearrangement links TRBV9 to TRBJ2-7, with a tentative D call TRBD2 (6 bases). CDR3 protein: CASSVEGGATYEQYF. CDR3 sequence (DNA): TGTGCCAGCAGCGTAGAAGGCGGGGCGACCTACGAGCAGTACTTC. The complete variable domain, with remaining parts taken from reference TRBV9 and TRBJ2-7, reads DSGVTQTPKHLITATGQRVTLRCSPRSGDLSVYWYQQSLDQGLQFLIQYYNGEERAKGNILERFSAQQFPDLHSELNLSSLELGDSALYFCASSVEGGATYEQYFGPGTRLTVT.